The 7 T cell receptor beta chains given below trace back to one sample, sequenced in a study of blood T cell repertoires in COVID-19. Sequencing was performed with immunoSEQ multiplex PCR; in TCRdb, only in-frame clones are kept and a portion is missing. This sample yields fewer than 65,000 clones, of which over 75% are seen a single time; under 20% belongs to the top ten. What was sequenced was peripheral blood. The receptors were sampled from a woman in her sixties or seventies with COVID-19, enrolled during active disease.

This rearrangement joins TRBV9 to TRBJ2-5; TRBD2 matches at 7 bases. Germline CDR1 reads SGDLS; CDR2 reads YYNGEE. The CDR3 consists of 17 residues. The V gene end was trimmed by 0 bases and the J gene end by 2 bases; junction bases not matched to a gene: 10. DNA of the CDR3: TGTGCCAGCAGCGTAGACCCTTGGGGAGGGGTTCAAGAGACCCAGTACTTC. Translated, it gives CASSVDPWGGVQETQYF. Looking up the rest from reference TRBV9 and TRBJ2-5 gives the full variable domain: DSGVTQTPKHLITATGQRVTLRCSPRSGDLSVYWYQQSLDQGLQFLIQYYNGEERAKGNILERFSAQQFPDLHSELNLSSLELGDSALYFCASSVDPWGGVQETQYFGPGTRLLVL.

The chain links TRBV3-1 (or the pseudogene TRBV3-2) to TRBJ2-7; a possible D gene is TRBD2 (5 bases). The CDR3 runs 14 residues. With 3 bases removed from V and 7 bases from J, the gap between germline ends came to 16 bases. The germline CDR1 and CDR2 sequences are LGHDT and YNNKEL (reference sequence). CDR3 protein: CASSHWTAGAEQYF. The CDR3 bases are TGTGCCAGCAGCCACTGGACTGCCGGTGCTGAGCAGTACTTC.

The chain has TRBV7-3 and TRBJ2-3, with TRBD1 matching 10 bases. This CDR3 has 15 residues. The ends lost 3 bases at V and 2 bases at J; junction bases unmatched: 2. From germline, CDR1 is SGHTA and CDR2 FQGTGA. The CDR3 region is CASSFGTGATDTQYF. CDR3 coding DNA: TGTGCCAGCAGCTTTGGGACAGGGGCCACAGATACGCAGTATTTT.

The chain combines TRBV6-4 with TRBJ2-1, with 8 bases aligning to TRBD1. This CDR3 comprises 17 residues. Germline V gene data show CDR1 as MRHNA and CDR2 as SNTAGT. V trimming: 4 bases; J trimming: 9 bases; junction bases outside the gene matches: 17. The DNA for the CDR3 is TGTGCCAGCAGTGTCCCCACAGGGGGGCGGGGAGTGGGTGAGCAGTTCTTC. It specifies CASSVPTGGRGVGEQFF.

In DNA, the CDR3 is TGTGCCAGCAGTTACTCGAGCGGGAGCACAGATACGCAGTATTTT. Residues: CASSYSSGSTDTQYF. V gene TRBV6-5 combines with J gene TRBJ2-3; D possibly corresponds to TRBD2 (6 bases). CDR1 is MNHEY, CDR2 SVGAGI, per germline. V was clipped by 0 bases and J by 0 bases, with 7 bases between them. The CDR3 is 15 residues long.

The chain employs TRBV6-5 and TRBJ2-3, with 11 positions matching TRBD2. V lost 4 bases to trimming and J lost 4 bases; unmatched junction nucleotides: 4. The CDR3 covers 15 residues. The germline CDR1 and CDR2 sequences are MNHEY and SVGAGI. CDR3 in DNA: TGTGCCAGCAGTTTGCTAGCGGGAGGACCAGATACGCAGTATTTT. Encoded protein: CASSLLAGGPDTQYF.

V usage is TRBV11-2 and J usage is TRBJ2-4, with 8 bases identical to TRBD1. CDR1 SGHAT and CDR2 FQNNGV come from the germline V gene. Losses at the gene ends were 5 bases for V and 0 bases for J; bases not matched to a gene: 9. The CDR3 contains 17 residues. The DNA for the CDR3 is TGTGCCAGCAGCCAGACAGGGGCCGGGCTAGCCAAAAACATTCAGTACTTC. This sequence encodes CASSQTGAGLAKNIQYF.